The clone carrying this TCR beta chain has a handful of counts. The V and J ends lost 5 bases and 0 bases respectively, with 17 bases between them. Germline CDR1 MNHEY, CDR2 SMNVEV (reference sequence). CDR3 size: 18 residues. The data are from a study of patients and donors after allogeneic stem cell transplantation. One entry per CDR3 protein results from TCRdb running MiXCR on the RT-PCR reads. The data hold around 200,000 distinct CDR3 sequences, with around two fifths observed a single time. Source material: blood, either unsorted or a sorted T cell fraction (not recorded which). The TCR originated in a human donor who was either an allogeneic HSCT recipient or a stem cell or donor lymphocyte infusion donor (not recorded which). It is not recorded whose cells these are; they may come from a transplant donor. The J gene is TRBJ2-6, the V gene TRBV27, with D possibly called TRBD1 or TRBD2 (6 bases each). CDR3 sequence: CASSASGGRGSGANVLTF. CDR3 nucleotide sequence: TGTGCCAGCAGTGCCTCCGGGGGCAGGGGCTCTGGGGCCAACGTCCTGACTTTC.